This is a list of T cell receptor beta chains from one sample in a study of identifying expanded T cells in peripheral blood. Sequencing used immunoSEQ multiplex PCR; TCRdb keeps in-frame clones, though not all of them. The sample includes 90,000 or so clones, 88% of them seen just once. Material for sequencing was blood. These receptor sequences come from a person aged 18 to 75 in good health. Each CDR3 is given with its conserved first and last residue. D genes are given only for firm matches. Clone size is stated in some rows and not others, as once, few, many or a class when expanded.

>TRBV4-3|.|TRBJ1-5|.
CASSQDRGSNQPQHF
TGCGCCAGCAGCCAAGACAGGGGAAGCAATCAGCCCCAGCATTTT
>TRBV7-2|.|TRBJ1-1|.
CASSPGSLNTEAFF
TGTGCCAGCAGCCCCGGGTCCCTGAACACTGAAGCTTTCTTT
>TRBV6-6|.|TRBJ2-4|.
CASSPRPAKNIQYF
TGTGCCAGCAGCCCACGACCGGCCAAAAACATTCAGTACTTC
>TRBV6-5|TRBD1|TRBJ2-7|.
CASSKTDRSTYEQYF
TGTGCCAGCAGTAAGACGGACAGGTCAACCTACGAGCAGTACTTC
>TRBV2|TRBD1|TRBJ2-7|once
CASSWTGDYEQYF
TGTGCCAGCTCCTGGACAGGGGACTACGAGCAGTACTTC
>TRBV6-1|.|TRBJ1-1|.
CASSEGPGPQNTEAFF
TGTGCCAGCAGTGAAGGCCCAGGGCCGCAGAACACTGAAGCTTTCTTT
>TRBV10-2|TRBD1|TRBJ1-3|.
CASNKEDRVSGNTIYF
TGCGCCAGCAACAAAGAAGACAGGGTTTCTGGAAACACCATATATTTT
>TRBV4-3|TRBD1|TRBJ2-6|.
CASSPRTGLETGANVLTF
TGCGCCAGCAGCCCTAGGACAGGTCTGGAGACTGGGGCCAACGTCCTGACTTTC
>TRBV5-1|.|TRBJ2-2|.
CASSLTGDTGELFF
TGCGCCAGCAGCTTGACGGGGGACACCGGGGAGCTGTTTTTT
>TRBV4-3|TRBD2|TRBJ2-3|.
CASSQDSVIAGAPEYF
TGCGCCAGCAGCCAAGATTCGGTTATAGCGGGGGCCCCGGAGTATTTT
>TRBV18|.|TRBJ1-5|few
CASSTNRSHQVQPQHF
TGTGCCAGCTCAACGAACAGGAGCCATCAAGTGCAGCCCCAGCATTTT
>TRBV7-2|TRBD1|TRBJ2-3|.
CASSWGQALIRTDTQYF
TGTGCCAGCAGCTGGGGACAGGCTCTGATACGCACAGATACGCAGTATTTT
>TRBV19|.|TRBJ1-6|.
CASSINRASYNSPLHF
TGTGCCAGTAGTATCAACAGGGCCTCCTATAATTCACCCCTCCACTTT
>TRBV10-3|.|TRBJ1-4|.
CAISISTGFNEKLFF
TGTGCCATCAGTATATCGACAGGCTTTAATGAAAAACTGTTTTTT
>TRBV11-1|.|TRBJ2-1|once
CASSLQGGGGYNEQFF
TGTGCCAGCAGCCTTCAGGGGGGCGGAGGCTACAATGAGCAGTTCTTC
>TRBV12-5|TRBD2|TRBJ2-3|.
CASGLVPSGGRTSTDTQYF
TGTGCTAGTGGTTTGGTACCTAGCGGGGGGCGTACTAGCACAGATACGCAGTATTTT
>TRBV2|TRBD1|TRBJ2-7|.
CASSEDRAMYF
TGTGCCAGCAGTGAGGACAGGGCCATGTACTTC